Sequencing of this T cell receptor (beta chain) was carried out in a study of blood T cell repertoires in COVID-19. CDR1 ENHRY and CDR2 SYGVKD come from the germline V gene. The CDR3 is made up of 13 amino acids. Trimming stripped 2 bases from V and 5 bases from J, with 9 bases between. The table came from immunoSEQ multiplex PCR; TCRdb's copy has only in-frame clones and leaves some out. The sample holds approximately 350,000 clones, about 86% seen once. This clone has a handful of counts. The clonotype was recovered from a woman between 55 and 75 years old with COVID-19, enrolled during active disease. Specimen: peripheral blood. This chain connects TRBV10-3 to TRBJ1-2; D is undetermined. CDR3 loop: CAISEMAEYGYTF. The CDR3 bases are TGTGCCATCAGTGAGATGGCAGAATATGGCTACACCTTC.